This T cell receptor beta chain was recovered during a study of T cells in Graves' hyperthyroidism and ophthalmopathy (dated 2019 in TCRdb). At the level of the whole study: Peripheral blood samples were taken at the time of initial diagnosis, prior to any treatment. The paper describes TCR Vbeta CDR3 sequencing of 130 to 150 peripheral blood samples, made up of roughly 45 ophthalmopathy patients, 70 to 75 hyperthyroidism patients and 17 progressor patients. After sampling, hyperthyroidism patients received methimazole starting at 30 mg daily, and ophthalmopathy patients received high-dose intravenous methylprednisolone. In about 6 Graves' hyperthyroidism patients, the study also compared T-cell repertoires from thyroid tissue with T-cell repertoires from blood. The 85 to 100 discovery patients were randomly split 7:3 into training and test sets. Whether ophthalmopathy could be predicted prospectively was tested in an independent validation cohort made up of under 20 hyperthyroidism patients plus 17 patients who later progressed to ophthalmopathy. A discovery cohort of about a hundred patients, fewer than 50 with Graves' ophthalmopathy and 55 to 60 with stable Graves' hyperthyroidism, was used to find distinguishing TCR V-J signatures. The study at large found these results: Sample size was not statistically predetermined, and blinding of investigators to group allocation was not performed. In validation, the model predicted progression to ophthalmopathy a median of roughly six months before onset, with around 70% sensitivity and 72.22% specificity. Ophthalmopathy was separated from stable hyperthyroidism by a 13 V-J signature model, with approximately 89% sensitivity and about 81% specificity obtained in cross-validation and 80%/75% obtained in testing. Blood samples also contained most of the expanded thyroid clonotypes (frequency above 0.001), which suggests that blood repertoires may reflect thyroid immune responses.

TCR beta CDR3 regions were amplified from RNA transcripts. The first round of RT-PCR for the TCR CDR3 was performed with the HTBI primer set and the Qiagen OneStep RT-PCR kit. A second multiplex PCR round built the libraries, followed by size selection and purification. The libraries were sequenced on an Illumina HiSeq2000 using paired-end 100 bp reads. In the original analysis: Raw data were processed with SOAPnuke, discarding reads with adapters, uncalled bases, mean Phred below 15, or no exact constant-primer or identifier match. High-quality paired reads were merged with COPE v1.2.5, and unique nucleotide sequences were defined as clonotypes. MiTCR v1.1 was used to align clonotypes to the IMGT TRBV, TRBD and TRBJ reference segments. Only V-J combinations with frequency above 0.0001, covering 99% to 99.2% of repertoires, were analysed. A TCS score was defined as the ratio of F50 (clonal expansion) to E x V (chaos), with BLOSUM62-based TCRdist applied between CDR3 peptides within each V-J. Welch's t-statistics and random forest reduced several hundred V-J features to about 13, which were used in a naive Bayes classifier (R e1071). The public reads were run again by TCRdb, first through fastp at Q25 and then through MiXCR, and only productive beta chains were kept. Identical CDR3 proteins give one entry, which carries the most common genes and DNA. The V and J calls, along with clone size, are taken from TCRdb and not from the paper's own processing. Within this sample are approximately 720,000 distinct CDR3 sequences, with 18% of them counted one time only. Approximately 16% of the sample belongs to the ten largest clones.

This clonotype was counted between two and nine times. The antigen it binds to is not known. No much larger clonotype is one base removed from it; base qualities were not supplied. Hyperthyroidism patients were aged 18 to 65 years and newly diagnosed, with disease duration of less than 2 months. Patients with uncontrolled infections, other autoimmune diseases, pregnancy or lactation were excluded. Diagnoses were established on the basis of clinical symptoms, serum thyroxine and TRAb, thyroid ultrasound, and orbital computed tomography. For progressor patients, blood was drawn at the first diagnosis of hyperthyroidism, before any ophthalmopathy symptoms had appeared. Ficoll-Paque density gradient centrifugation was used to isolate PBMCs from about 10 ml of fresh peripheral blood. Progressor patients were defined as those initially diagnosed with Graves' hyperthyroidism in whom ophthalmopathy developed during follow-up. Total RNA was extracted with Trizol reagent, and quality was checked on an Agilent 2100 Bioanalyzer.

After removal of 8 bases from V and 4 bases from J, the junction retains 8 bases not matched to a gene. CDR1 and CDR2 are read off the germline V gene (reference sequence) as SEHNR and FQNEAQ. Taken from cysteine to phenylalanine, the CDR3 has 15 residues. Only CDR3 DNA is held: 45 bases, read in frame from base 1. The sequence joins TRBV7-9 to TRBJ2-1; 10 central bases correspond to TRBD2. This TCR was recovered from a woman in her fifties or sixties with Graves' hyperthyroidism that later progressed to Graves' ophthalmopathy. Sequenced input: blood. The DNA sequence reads TGTGCCAGCTGTAATGCACTAGCGGGGTACAATGAGCAGTTCTTC. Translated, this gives CASCNALAGYNEQFF.